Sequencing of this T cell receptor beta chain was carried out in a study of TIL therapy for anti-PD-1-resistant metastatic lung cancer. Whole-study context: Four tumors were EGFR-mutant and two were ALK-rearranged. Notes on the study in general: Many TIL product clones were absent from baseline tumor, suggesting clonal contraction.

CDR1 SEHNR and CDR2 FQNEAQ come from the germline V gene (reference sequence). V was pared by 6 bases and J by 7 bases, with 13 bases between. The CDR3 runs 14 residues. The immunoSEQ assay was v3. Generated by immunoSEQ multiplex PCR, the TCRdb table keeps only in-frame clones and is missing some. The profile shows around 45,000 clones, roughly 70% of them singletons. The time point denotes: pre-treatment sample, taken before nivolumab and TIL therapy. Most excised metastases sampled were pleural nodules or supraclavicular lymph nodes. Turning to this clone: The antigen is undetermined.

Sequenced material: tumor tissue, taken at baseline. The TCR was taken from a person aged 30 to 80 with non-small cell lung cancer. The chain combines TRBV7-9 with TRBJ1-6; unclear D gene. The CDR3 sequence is CASRMSGLNSPLHF. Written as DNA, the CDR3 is TGTGCCAGCAGAATGAGTGGGCTCAATTCACCCCTCCACTTT.